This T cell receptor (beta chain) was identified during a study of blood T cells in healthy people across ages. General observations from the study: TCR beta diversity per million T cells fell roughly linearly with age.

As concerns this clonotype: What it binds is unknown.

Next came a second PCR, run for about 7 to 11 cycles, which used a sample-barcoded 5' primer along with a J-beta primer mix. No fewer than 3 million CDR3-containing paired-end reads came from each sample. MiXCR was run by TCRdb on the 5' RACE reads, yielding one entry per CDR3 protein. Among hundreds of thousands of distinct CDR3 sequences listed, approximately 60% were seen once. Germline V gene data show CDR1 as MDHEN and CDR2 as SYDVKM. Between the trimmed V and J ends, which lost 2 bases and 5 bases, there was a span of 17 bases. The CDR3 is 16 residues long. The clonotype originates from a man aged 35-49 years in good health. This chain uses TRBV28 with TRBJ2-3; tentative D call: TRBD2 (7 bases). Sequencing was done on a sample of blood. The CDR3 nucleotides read TGTGCCAGCAGTTTAGGCAGGGGAGGGTCACAAGATACGCAGTATTTT. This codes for CASSLGRGGSQDTQYF.